This TCR beta chain was sequenced in a study of blood T cell repertoires in COVID-19. V was pared by 1 base and J by 3 bases, with 11 bases between. The CDR3 has 14 amino acids. CDR1 and CDR2 (germline): SGHRS, YFSETQ. Authors' data handling: Estimation of nucleated cell counts was performed using reference gene primer amplification. Generated by immunoSEQ multiplex PCR, the TCRdb table keeps only in-frame clones and is missing some. V and J calls and clone size follow that table, whereas D and trimming were derived from the DNA. The sample comprises fewer than 250,000 clones, about 91% of which are singletons, and around 2.6% rests with the top ten.

This chain connects TRBV5-1 to TRBJ2-7; D may be TRBD1 (5 bases). Specimen: PBMCs or T cells enriched from blood (not recorded which). This TCR was sampled from a woman aged 25 to 39 with acute COVID-19. CDR3: CASSLLQENYEQYF. The CDR3 nucleotides are TGCGCCAGCAGCTTGTTACAGGAAAACTACGAGCAGTACTTC. Drawing the rest from reference TRBV5-1 and TRBJ2-7, the complete variable domain is KAGVTQTPRYLIKTRGQQVTLSCSPISGHRSVSWYQQTPGQGLQFLFEYFSETQRNKGNFPGRFSGRQFSNSRSEMNVSTLELGDSALYLCASSLLQENYEQYFGPGTRLTVT.